The clone carrying this T cell receptor beta chain was detected many times. The data belong to a study of Graves' ophthalmopathy and Graves' hyperthyroidism. Study-wide context: Peripheral blood was collected at initial diagnosis, before any treatment.

RNA served as the template for amplifying TCR beta CDR3 regions. HTBI-primed first-round RT-PCR preceded second-round multiplex PCR. One entry per CDR3 protein results from TCRdb running MiXCR on the multiplex PCR reads. Among hundreds of thousands of distinct CDR3 sequences listed, roughly 21% were seen once. The sample was peripheral blood. The sequence was collected from a woman aged 18-29 years with stable Graves' hyperthyroidism.

The chain's CDR3 is CATAGSWDQPQHF. In nucleotides, the CDR3 is TGTGCCACTGCCGGGTCCTGGGATCAGCCCCAGCATTTT. The V and J genes are TRBV10-3 and TRBJ1-5, with no clear D. V was cut by 10 bases and J by 5 bases, with 15 bases left in between. The length of the CDR3 is 13 residues. Germline V gene lookup returns CDR1 ENHRY and CDR2 SYGVKD.